Listed here is a single T cell receptor beta chain. Its antigen is not identified. Method: immunoSEQ multiplex PCR; TCRdb's copy keeps in-frame clones and lacks some. The sample has roughly 13,000 clones, 60% to 85% seen once. This sample was taken from a study of CD4+ T cells in melanoma. General study results and limits: CD8+ T cell, macrophage and B cell function reportedly correlated with neoantigen-specific CD4+ T cells.

The germline V gene encodes CDR1 SGHVS and CDR2 FNYEAQ. The CDR3 is made up of 12 amino acids. Trimming pared 4 bases from V and 8 bases from J, leaving 11 bases between. The receptor's source is a human donor with melanoma. The chain employs TRBV7-6 and TRBJ1-1; D is perhaps TRBD1 (5 bases). The sample comprised cells from a culture (not recorded whether cultured in vitro). The CDR3 is CASSSGRTEAFF. The CDR3 DNA is TGTGCCAGCAGCTCGGGCCGGACAGAAGCTTTCTTT.